This TCR beta chain was profiled in a study of cytomegalovirus exposure and HLA in healthy donors (dated by TCRdb to about 2017). Some background on the complete study: According to a later analysis, the 100 to 150 validation repertoires were produced on the same platform as the 680 or so repertoires of the first cohort. The study aimed to test whether cataloging public T cell receptors could reveal signatures of past pathogen exposure. A separate validation cohort of roughly 120 different subjects was used in addition to the roughly 670-subject first cohort. To predict cytomegalovirus infection status, the study brought together high-throughput TCR immunosequencing, statistical association of individual TCRs with disease status, and machine learning. Broad study findings and their caveats: A few of the identified cytomegalovirus-associated TCR beta chains were confirmed in vitro to be specific for cytomegalovirus antigens. In a later analysis, TCRs clustered in the first cohort were found to also tend to co-occur in the roughly 130 validation repertoires, with 90% to 95% of cluster scores above 0. Cytomegalovirus status was reported to be diagnosed by the classifier with high specificity and sensitivity in both the original and validation cohorts. According to the authors, the approach could potentially be generalized to other disease states and immunological phenotypes. Most TCR sequences were observed very rarely across donors, whereas some public TCRs were present in many individuals. A later analysis had no HLA typing for the validation cohort, so co-occurrence there was scored across all 110 or so repertoires. A total of about 150 TCR beta chains were listed by the study as associated with cytomegalovirus.

Details on this clone: It has no known antigen specificity. Base qualities are not recorded, but no much larger clone differs from it by a single base.

The donors belonged to the validation cohort of about 130 subjects, which was separate from the 666-subject first cohort. Receptors were amplified or captured by the immunoSEQ multiplex PCR assay. The authors' pipeline ran thus. A statistical classification framework was built to diagnose cytomegalovirus status from the catalog of TCR beta chain sequences. TCRdb provides this immuneACCESS table in a form limited to in-frame rearrangements. Some clones are lacking; in checked studies, under half of them reflect an unresolved V gene, and why the rest are absent is not known. V and J calls and clone size follow that table, whereas D and trimming were derived from the DNA. Recorded for this sample are about 190,000 clones; about 80% of them occurred a single time. The ten largest account for approximately 7% of the sample. Counted from cysteine to phenylalanine, this CDR3 has 17 amino acids. Only the CDR3 DNA is retained, 51 bases long and in frame from the first base. V loses 1 base at its end and J loses 1 base; junction bases beyond the gene matches: 1. According to the germline V gene, CDR1 reads LGHNA and CDR2 reads YNFKEQ.

Sequencing was done on a sample of PBMCs. This receptor was identified in a man between 18 and 29 years old in good health and CMV-seropositive. The rearrangement combines TRBV4-2 with TRBJ1-4, with 12 bases matching TRBD1. CDR3 loop: CASSQGDRGQTNEKLFF. At the DNA level, the sequence is TGTGCCAGCAGCCAAGGGGACAGGGGGCAAACTAATGAAAAACTGTTTTTT.